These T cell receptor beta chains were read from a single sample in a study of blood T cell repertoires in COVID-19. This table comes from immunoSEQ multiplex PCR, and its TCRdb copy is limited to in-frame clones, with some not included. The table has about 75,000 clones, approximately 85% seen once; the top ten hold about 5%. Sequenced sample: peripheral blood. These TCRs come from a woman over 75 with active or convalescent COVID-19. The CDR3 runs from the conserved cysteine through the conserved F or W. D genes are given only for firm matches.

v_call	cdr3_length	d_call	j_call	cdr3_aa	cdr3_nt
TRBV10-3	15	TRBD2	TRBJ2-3	CAIRSSGGSTDTQYF	TGTGCCATCAGGTCTAGCGGGGGGAGCACAGATACGCAGTATTTT
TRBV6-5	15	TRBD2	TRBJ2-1	CASSYGGGIWNEQFF	TGTGCCAGCAGTTACGGCGGGGGGATATGGAATGAGCAGTTCTTC
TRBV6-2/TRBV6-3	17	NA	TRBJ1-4	CASSYMFLTAKNEKLFF	TGTGCCAGCAGTTACATGTTCCTGACAGCTAAGAATGAAAAACTGTTTTTT
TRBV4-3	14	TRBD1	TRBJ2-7	CASSQVGQVYEQYF	TGCGCCAGCAGCCAAGTTGGACAGGTCTACGAGCAGTACTTC
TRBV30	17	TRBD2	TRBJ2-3	CAWSLGFSGSGTDTQYF	TGTGCCTGGAGTCTTGGATTTAGCGGGAGTGGTACAGATACGCAGTATTTT
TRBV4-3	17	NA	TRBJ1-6	CASSQEFRSQGLSPLHF	TGCGCCAGCAGCCAAGAGTTCAGGAGCCAGGGACTTTCACCCCTCCACTTT
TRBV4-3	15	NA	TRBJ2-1	CASSQEGGEPPQQFF	TGCGCCAGCAGCCAAGAGGGGGGAGAACCCCCGCAACAGTTCTTC
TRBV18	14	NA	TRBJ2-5	CASSLSGNQETQYF	TGTGCCAGCTCACTGTCGGGGAACCAAGAGACCCAGTACTTC
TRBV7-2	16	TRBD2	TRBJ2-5	CASSYTGLAGEETQYF	TGTGCCAGCAGCTATACAGGACTAGCGGGAGAAGAGACCCAGTACTTC
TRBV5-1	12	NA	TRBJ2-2	CASKGVAGELFF	TGCGCCAGCAAGGGGGTCGCCGGGGAGCTGTTTTTT